This section outlines one T cell receptor (beta chain) sequence together with its context. MiXCR, applied by TCRdb to the RT-PCR reads, yields one record per CDR3 protein. The table includes about 960,000 distinct CDR3 sequences, more than 15% detected once. V was pared by 6 bases and J by 1 base, with 12 bases between. CDR3 length equals 13 residues. Germline CDR1 SQVTM, CDR2 ANQGSEA. The data stem from a study of patients and donors after allogeneic stem cell transplantation. This receptor was obtained from a human donor who was either an allogeneic HSCT recipient or a stem cell or donor lymphocyte infusion donor (not recorded which). It is not recorded whose cells these are; they may come from a transplant donor. The sample was blood, either unsorted or a sorted T cell fraction (not recorded which). The rearrangement links TRBV29-1 to TRBJ1-1, with D perhaps TRBD1 (6 bases). The CDR3 loop is CSVNAGQNTEAFF. In DNA, the CDR3 is TGCAGCGTCAACGCGGGACAGAACACTGAAGCTTTCTTT.